Below, 25 T cell receptor beta chains from the same sample are listed, as sequenced in a study of T cells after yellow fever vaccination. TCRdb re-analysed the 5' RACE reads in MiXCR, keeping a single row per CDR3 protein. The sample yields fewer than 450,000 distinct CDR3 sequences, approximately 4.2% seen once. The specimen was PBMCs, collected 5 days after the yellow fever booster vaccination. Source of these receptors: a man in his late teens or twenties who received the YFV17D yellow fever vaccine.

This clonotype appeared a few times. The chain carries TRBV20-1 and TRBJ2-3; D unclear. Looked up from germline, CDR1 is DFQATT and CDR2 is SNEGSKA (reference sequence). V dropped 2 bases and J dropped 1 base, with 4 bases sitting between them. The CDR3 covers 12 residues. The chain's CDR3 is CSARPGTDTQYF. The CDR3 coding sequence is TGCAGTGCTAGACCGGGCACAGATACGCAGTATTTT.

This clonotype appeared many times. A junction boundary mismatches the germline segment, possibly from a read error. This sequence joins TRBV7-2 and TRBJ1-1, with 7 bases identical to TRBD1. This CDR3 comprises 13 residues. Looked up from germline, CDR1 is SGHTA and CDR2 is FQGNSA. The CDR3 coding sequence is TGTGCTAGCAGCAGGGACAGAAACACTGAAGCTTTCTTT. It specifies CASSRDRNTEAFF. The full variable domain, rest sourced from reference TRBV7-2 and TRBJ1-1, is GAGVSQSPSNKVTEKGKDVELRCDPISGHTALYWYRQSLGQGLEFLIYFQGNSAPDKSGLPSDRFSAERTGGSVSTLTIQRTQQEDSAVYLCASSRDRNTEAFFGQGTRLTVV.

The gene calls are TRBV5-4 and TRBJ1-4, with 7 bases aligning to TRBD1. Germline CDR1 and CDR2: SGHNT and YYREEE (reference sequence). The CDR3 has 15 amino acids. V gave up 5 bases and J gave up 0 bases; unmatched junction bases: 4. CDR3 protein: CASRRDSATNEKLFF. Written as DNA, the CDR3 is TGTGCCAGCAGGAGGGACAGTGCAACTAATGAAAAACTGTTTTTT.

This chain joins TRBV5-5 and TRBJ2-7, with 7 bases lining up with TRBD2. V lost 0 bases to trimming and J lost 7 bases; unmatched junction nucleotides: 7. CDR1 is SGHKS and CDR2 is YYEKEE in the germline V gene (reference sequence). The CDR3 has 14 residues. CDR3 protein: CASSLGLAALEQYF. The CDR3 DNA reads TGTGCCAGCAGCTTGGGCCTAGCGGCCCTGGAGCAGTACTTC.

This clonotype has just a few counts. J is TRBJ2-3 and V is TRBV10-3; TRBD2 matches 12 bases. The CDR3 sequence is 17 residues long. Germline CDR1 is ENHRY and CDR2 is SYGVKD. Trimming cost V 5 bases and J 3 bases; bases outside gene matches: 9. The CDR3 loop reads CAISPSLAGGRTDTQYF. CDR3 DNA: TGTGCCATCAGTCCCTCTCTAGCGGGGGGGCGGACAGATACGCAGTATTTT.

This clonotype has at least ten counts. The V call is TRBV3-1, the J call TRBJ1-1; D may be TRBD1 (5 bases). CDR1 and CDR2 (germline): LGHDT, YNNKEL (reference sequence). The CDR3 is made up of 14 amino acids. With 4 bases removed from V and 0 bases from J, the gap between germline ends came to 9 bases. For the CDR3, the DNA is TGTGCCAGCAGCCCCGGGACGGTGAACACTGAAGCTTTCTTT. Its protein product is CASSPGTVNTEAFF.

J is TRBJ1-3 and V is TRBV5-1; no clear D. The V end was cut by 6 bases, the J end by 0 bases, with 10 bases between. The CDR3 runs 14 residues. The germline V gene has CDR1 SGHRS and CDR2 YFSETQ. The CDR3 DNA is TGCGCCAGCACCGATTGGAGCTCTGGAAACACCATATATTTT. Translating it yields CASTDWSSGNTIYF.

Concerning this clonotype: Compared with germline, one end of the junction differs, possibly owing to a read error. This rearrangement joins TRBV5-1 to TRBJ2-5; TRBD2 aligns across 15 bases. Germline V gene data show CDR1 as SGHRS and CDR2 as YFSETQ. The CDR3 covers 16 residues. The CDR3 DNA sequence: TGCGCCAGCAGCCTTGGACTAGCGGGGGGGAAAGAGACCCATTACTTC. The encoded protein is CASSLGLAGGKETHYF.

This clonotype was picked up a small number of times. This chain joins TRBV7-2 and TRBJ1-3; tentatively, D is TRBD1 (5 bases). Trimming took off 1 base at V and 4 bases at J, with 11 bases between the two ends. This CDR3 spans 15 amino acids. Looked up from germline, CDR1 is SGHTA and CDR2 is FQGNSA. CDR3 DNA: TGTGCCAGCAGCTTAGTAGGTGGGGGAGGAAACACCATATATTTT. This gives the protein CASSLVGGGGNTIYF.

The V and J genes are TRBV5-1 and TRBJ2-1; the match to TRBD2 covers 8 bases. This CDR3 comprises 18 residues. Germline values: CDR1 SGHRS, CDR2 YFSETQ. The V segment lost 4 bases and the J segment 0 bases; nucleotides outside the gene matches: 12. The CDR3, as DNA: TGCGCCAGCAGCCCCGGGCCCGGGGGGGCCGGCTCCTACAATGAGCAGTTCTTC. This codes for CASSPGPGGAGSYNEQFF. Full variable domain (missing parts from reference TRBV5-1 and TRBJ2-1): KAGVTQTPRYLIKTRGQQVTLSCSPISGHRSVSWYQQTPGQGLQFLFEYFSETQRNKGNFPGRFSGRQFSNSRSEMNVSTLELGDSALYLCASSPGPGGAGSYNEQFFGPGTRLTVL.

This clonotype showed up many times. CDR3 DNA: TGCGCCAGCAGCCAAGAGGGGTGGGAGACCCAGTACTTC. It specifies CASSQEGWETQYF. The V and J genes are TRBV4-3 and TRBJ2-5; no definite D call. Germline CDR1 and CDR2: LGHNA and YSLEER. V was pared by 0 bases and J by 5 bases, with 7 bases between. The CDR3 is 13 residues long.

The chain combines TRBV6-5 with TRBJ2-5; 13 nucleotides align to TRBD2. Germline V gives CDR1 MNHEY, CDR2 SVGAGI. This CDR3 contains 17 residues. After removal of 6 bases from V and 4 bases from J, the junction contained 11 bases not matched to a gene. The CDR3 region is CASSTGTSGTFLETQYF. DNA of the CDR3: TGTGCCAGCAGCACCGGGACTAGCGGGACTTTCCTAGAGACCCAGTACTTC.

The chain employs TRBV10-3 and TRBJ2-5; D perhaps matches TRBD2 (6 bases). V was shortened by 4 bases and J by 1 base, with 16 bases between the two germline ends. There are 16 residues in the CDR3. CDR1 is ENHRY, CDR2 SYGVKD, per germline. CDR3 residues: CAISAGAGLVQETQYF. CDR3 coding DNA: TGTGCCATCAGTGCCGGGGCGGGGCTGGTCCAAGAGACCCAGTACTTC.

The gene calls are TRBV6-6 and TRBJ1-5; D is undetermined. V was pared by 7 bases and J by 0 bases, with 10 bases between. Germline CDR1 is MNHNY and CDR2 is SVGAGI (reference sequence). The CDR3 loop spans 14 amino acids. The CDR3 is CASTSTDSNQPQHF. Here the CDR3 DNA reads TGTGCCAGCACTTCGACCGATAGCAATCAGCCCCAGCATTTT.

This clonotype was recorded at least ten times. The chain has TRBV12-3 or TRBV12-4 and TRBJ1-5; 7 nucleotides line up with TRBD1. The CDR3 length is 15 residues. Losses at the gene ends were 3 bases for V and 5 bases for J; bases not matched to a gene: 7. CDR3 in DNA: TGTGCCAGCAGTTTTAGTCGACAGGGCTATCAGCCCCAGCATTTT. Residues: CASSFSRQGYQPQHF.

J is TRBJ1-1 and V is TRBV20-1, with no clear D. Germline loops: CDR1 DFQATT, CDR2 SNEGSKA (reference sequence). V lost 8 bases to trimming and J lost 1 base, with 14 bases between them. The CDR3 has 13 amino acids. The CDR3 coding sequence is TGCAGTAATGTCCCGATTAGGAACACTGAAGCTTTCTTT. The encoded protein is CSNVPIRNTEAFF.

The chain employs TRBV18 and TRBJ2-1; D ambiguous. The CDR3 has 11 residues. The V end lost 3 bases, the J end lost 6 bases, and 3 bases lay between the germline ends. Germline loops: CDR1 KGHSH, CDR2 LQKENI. The CDR3 loop reads CASSPINEQFF. The CDR3 coding sequence is TGTGCCAGCTCACCCATCAATGAGCAGTTCTTC. Full variable domain (missing parts from reference TRBV18 and TRBJ2-1): NAGVMQNPRHLVRRRGQEARLRCSPMKGHSHVYWYRQLPEEGLKFMVYLQKENIIDESGMPKERFSAEFPKEGPSILRIQQVVRGDSAAYFCASSPINEQFFGPGTRLTVL.

There are a few counts of this clonotype. The chain joins TRBV20-1 to TRBJ1-4; D perhaps matches TRBD1 (5 bases). V lost 5 bases, J lost 0 bases, and 10 bases lay in between. This CDR3 has 14 residues. CDR1 and CDR2 (germline): DFQATT, SNEGSKA (reference sequence). CDR3 bases: TGCAGTGCTCCGCCGACAGCAACTAATGAAAAACTGTTTTTT. It specifies CSAPPTATNEKLFF.

This clonotype was recorded a few times. The rearrangement joins TRBV7-8 to TRBJ2-5, with 7 bases lining up with TRBD2. With V trimmed by 4 bases and J by 9 bases, 8 bases remained unmatched. Germline V lookup: CDR1 SGHVS, CDR2 FQNEAQ. CDR3 size: 13 residues. CDR3 bases: TGTGCCAGCAGCTCAGGACCCCGGGGGGCCCAGTACTTC. Translation gives CASSSGPRGAQYF. Based on the CDR3 plus reference TRBV7-8 and TRBJ2-5, the full variable domain is GAGVSQSPRYKVAKRGQDVALRCDPISGHVSLFWYQQALGQGPEFLTYFQNEAQLDKSGLPSDRFFAERPEGSVSTLKIQRTQQEDSAVYLCASSSGPRGAQYFGPGTRLLVL.

This clonotype was observed at least ten times. The chain employs TRBV5-1 and TRBJ2-1; possibly TRBD2 for D (6 bases). Germline values: CDR1 SGHRS, CDR2 YFSETQ. With 0 bases removed from V and 5 bases from J, the gap between germline ends came to 12 bases. The CDR3 is made up of 15 amino acids. This chain's CDR3 is CASSLVGGNHNEQFF. DNA for the CDR3: TGCGCCAGCAGCTTGGTGGGGGGAAACCACAATGAGCAGTTCTTC.

This clonotype has a count of ten or more. The CDR3, as DNA: TGCGCCAGCAGCTTGGTCGGGACTAGCGGTTCAGATACGCAGTATTTT. This translates into CASSLVGTSGSDTQYF. The V and J genes are TRBV5-1 and TRBJ2-3; 11 nucleotides agree with TRBD2. The V and J ends lost 0 bases and 4 bases, in that order; junction bases with no gene match: 4. Germline V gene lookup returns CDR1 SGHRS and CDR2 YFSETQ. The length of the CDR3 is 16 residues.

This clonotype was picked up a small number of times. V gene TRBV2 combines with J gene TRBJ2-7, with D unresolved. Germline V gives CDR1 SNHLY, CDR2 FYNNEI. This CDR3 has 13 amino acids. Trimming took 3 bases from V and 8 from J, leaving 14 bases between them. Here the CDR3 reads CASSEERQSKQYF. CDR3 DNA: TGTGCCAGCAGTGAGGAAAGACAATCAAAGCAGTACTTC.

This clonotype showed up many times. This chain joins TRBV20-1 and TRBJ1-2; 8 positions match TRBD1. The germline CDR1 and CDR2 sequences are DFQATT and SNEGSKA (reference sequence). The CDR3 is 11 amino acids. Unmatched junction bases numbered 5, after V lost 4 bases and J lost 10 bases. CDR3 coding DNA: TGCAGTGCTAACGGACAGGGAATCTACACCTTC. Translating it yields CSANGQGIYTF.

This clonotype has a handful of counts. This chain connects TRBV20-1 to TRBJ2-5; D gene uncertain. Trimming stripped 3 bases from V and 2 bases from J, with 10 bases between. CDR3 length: 13 amino acids. The germline gives CDR1 DFQATT, CDR2 SNEGSKA (reference sequence). The CDR3 protein is CSARTDGQETQYF. The CDR3, as DNA: TGCAGTGCTAGGACGGACGGGCAAGAGACCCAGTACTTC.

The rearrangement joins TRBV6-2 or TRBV6-3 to TRBJ2-7; D remains unclear. V was shortened by 0 bases and J by 1 base, with 13 bases between the two germline ends. The CDR3 runs to 16 residues. In germline, CDR1 is MNHEY, CDR2 SVGEGT. CDR3 nucleotides: TGTGCCAGCAGTTACTCTTACAGCTCCTTGTCCTACGAGCAGTACGTC. It encodes CASSYSYSSLSYEQYV.